This TCR beta chain was sequenced during a study of patients and donors after allogeneic stem cell transplantation (TCRdb year 2020). Counted from cysteine to phenylalanine, this CDR3 has 18 amino acids. The kept DNA is CDR3 alone, 54 bases in frame from the first base. Via the germline V gene (reference sequence), CDR1 is DFQATT and CDR2 SNEGSKA. Here V drops 5 bases and J drops 7 bases, and the junction holds 23 bases not matched to any gene. To prepare the library, RT-PCR was applied. The instrument was a NextSeq 550. TCRdb's own reprocessing of the public reads used fastp at Q25 and MiXCR and kept productive beta chains. Merged by CDR3 protein, the rows form single entries marked with the most common genes and DNA. The sample table shows some 230,000 distinct CDR3 sequences, and roughly 15% are seen once. The ten largest clones take up 11% of the sample. In regard to this clonotype: Which antigen it targets is not known. No base quality information exists; no much larger clone differs at one position.

What was sequenced was blood, either unsorted or a sorted T cell fraction (not recorded which). The V gene is TRBV20-1 and the J gene is TRBJ2-5; 9 central bases correspond to TRBD2. The sequence was collected from a human donor who was either an allogeneic HSCT recipient or a stem cell or donor lymphocyte infusion donor (not recorded which). It is not recorded whose cells these are; they may come from a transplant donor. This receptor carries the CDR3 CSAPGPGLAGYWAGTQYF. The DNA sequence is TGCAGTGCTCCCGGTCCAGGGCTAGCGGGATATTGGGCCGGGACCCAGTACTTC.